This is a list of T cell receptor beta chains from one sample in a study of blood T cells in healthy people across ages. TCRdb used MiXCR to reprocess the 5' RACE reads, holding one entry per CDR3 protein. Here the sample spans roughly 800,000 distinct CDR3 sequences, roughly 24% being singletons. This sample also appeared in a second study, on T cells of mothers and their children.

Sequencing input: blood. These receptors were collected from a boy aged 5 to 17 in good health. The CDR3 runs from the conserved cysteine through the conserved F or W. A D gene is named only where the DNA matches it firmly. Rows may omit the clone size; those that give it use once, few, many or a size class.

V	J	size	D	DNA	CDR3
TRBV7-3	TRBJ2-3	NA	NA	TGTGCCAGCAGCTTAGGGGCAGCCTACACAGATACGCAGTATTTT	CASSLGAAYTDTQYF
TRBV5-1	TRBJ2-7	few	NA	TGCGCCAGCAGCTTGGAGGGATGGTACGAGCAGTACTTC	CASSLEGWYEQYF
TRBV28	TRBJ1-4	NA	NA	TGTGCCAGCAGCCCGGGCTGGGGAACTGGAAAACTGTTTTTT	CASSPGWGTGKLFF
TRBV5-1	TRBJ1-1	NA	NA	TGCGCCAGCAGCTTGGAAGGGATAGGGACTGAAGCTTTCTTT	CASSLEGIGTEAFF
TRBV6-1	TRBJ2-5	NA	TRBD2	TGTGCCAGCAGCCGACTTCCTAGCGGGGGGGGAGAGACCCAGTACTTC	CASSRLPSGGGETQYF
TRBV12-3/TRBV12-4	TRBJ1-1	NA	TRBD1	TGTGCCACCCGACAGGGGGGAGGTACTGAAGCTTTCTTT	CATRQGGGTEAFF
TRBV21-1	TRBJ1-2	NA	NA	TGTGCCAGCCCTTGGACAGGGCCCCCCGGTAACTATGGCTACACCTTC	CASPWTGPPGNYGYTF
TRBV29-1	TRBJ2-5	few	TRBD2	TGCAGCGCAACGGGGGGATTCCAAGAGACCCAGTACTTC	CSATGGFQETQYF
TRBV6-1	TRBJ2-1	NA	NA	TGTGCCAGCAGTGAACAGGGTAATCGTGGCGATGAGCAGTTCTTC	CASSEQGNRGDEQFF
TRBV20-1	TRBJ2-5	few	NA	TGCAGTGCTAGAGATCCGCTGAAAGGGGGTTTTCAAGAGACCCAGTACTTC	CSARDPLKGGFQETQYF
TRBV20-1	TRBJ2-5	few	NA	TGCAGTGCTAGCCAGGGGTATAGGGCGGAGACCCAGTACTTC	CSASQGYRAETQYF
TRBV29-1	TRBJ2-3	NA	NA	TGCAGCGTTCGACAGAACCTAGATACGCAGTATTTT	CSVRQNLDTQYF
TRBV5-1	TRBJ2-7	few	TRBD1	TGCGCCAGCACGGACAGGGTCTACGAGCAGTACTTC	CASTDRVYEQYF
TRBV20-1	TRBJ2-2	NA	NA	TGCAGTGCTAGAGAGGGCAGGGGTAACACCGGGGAGCTGTTTTTT	CSAREGRGNTGELFF
TRBV7-9	TRBJ2-2	NA	NA	TGTGCCAGCAGCTTAGATCGAATGGCAACTAACACCGGGGAGCTGTTTTTT	CASSLDRMATNTGELFF
TRBV5-1	TRBJ1-3	few	NA	TGCGCCAGCAGCAGCCAGGGTTTCTCTGGAAACACCATATATTTT	CASSSQGFSGNTIYF
TRBV28	TRBJ2-2	NA	NA	TGTGCCCGCAGTTTGGCCGGGGGGCTCGACACCGGGGAGCTGTTTTTT	CARSLAGGLDTGELFF